This is a list of T cell receptor beta chains from one sample in a study of cytomegalovirus exposure and HLA in healthy donors. The assay was immunoSEQ multiplex PCR, and TCRdb's table has in-frame clones only and misses some. Here the sample spans about 60,000 clones, approximately 95% being singletons. Sequencing used PBMCs. All receptors come from a woman aged 18-35 years in good health and CMV-seropositive. CDR3s include the opening cysteine and the closing phenylalanine or tryptophan. Fields, in order: D gene, J gene, clone size, V gene, CDR3 protein, CDR3 DNA. A D gene is named only where the DNA matches it firmly. Expanded clones are given a class, and other clones once, few, many or no size at all.

TRBD1	TRBJ1-5	NA	TRBV19	CASSTLTGGHQPQHF	TGTGCCAGTAGTACTCTCACAGGGGGCCATCAGCCCCAGCATTTT
TRBD2	TRBJ2-1	NA	TRBV5-1	CASSLAVGGRDNEQFF	TGCGCCAGCAGCTTGGCTGTGGGAGGGAGGGACAATGAGCAGTTCTTC
TRBD1	TRBJ1-2	NA	TRBV5-1	CASSLTDRGRHGYTF	TGCGCCAGCAGCCTCACGGACAGGGGAAGGCATGGCTACACCTTC
NA	TRBJ1-4	NA	TRBV18	CASSPENEKLFF	TGTGCCAGCTCACCAGAGAATGAAAAACTGTTTTTT
TRBD1	TRBJ2-2	NA	TRBV7-6	CASSPGTANTGELFF	TGTGCCAGCAGCCCAGGGACAGCGAACACCGGGGAGCTGTTTTTT
TRBD1	TRBJ2-1	NA	TRBV25-1	CASSKGGRNEQFF	TGTGCCAGCTCTAAAGGGGGCAGAAATGAGCAGTTCTTC
NA	TRBJ1-6	NA	TRBV7-2	CASSSVRGAENSPLHF	TGTGCCAGCAGCTCGGTGCGGGGGGCGGAAAATTCACCCCTCCACTTT
TRBD1	TRBJ1-4	NA	TRBV5-1	CASSLGGADEKLFF	TGCGCCAGCAGCTTAGGGGGCGCAGATGAAAAACTGTTTTTT
NA	TRBJ2-1	NA	TRBV4-1	CASSHLSGNNEQFF	TGCGCCAGCAGCCATCTGTCAGGGAACAATGAGCAGTTCTTC
NA	TRBJ1-1	NA	TRBV27	CASRLDRSRVNTEAFF	TGTGCCAGCAGGCTAGACAGGTCCAGGGTGAACACTGAAGCTTTCTTT
TRBD2	TRBJ2-7	NA	TRBV9	CASSVGLGLDGEQYF	TGTGCCAGCAGCGTAGGGTTAGGACTAGATGGCGAGCAGTACTTC
TRBD2	TRBJ2-7	NA	TRBV7-2	CASSLVAGTYEQYF	TGTGCCAGCAGCTTAGTAGCGGGGACTTACGAGCAGTACTTC
NA	TRBJ1-2	NA	TRBV7-7	CASSLEFVKDRPSYGYTF	TGTGCTAGCAGCTTAGAATTTGTAAAGGACAGACCCTCCTATGGCTACACCTTC
NA	TRBJ1-1	NA	TRBV28	CASARRNTEAFF	TGTGCCAGCGCGAGGCGGAACACTGAAGCTTTCTTT
NA	TRBJ1-2	NA	TRBV19	CASSLENAGVNYGYTF	TGTGCCAGTAGTCTCGAAAACGCCGGGGTTAACTATGGCTACACCTTC
NA	TRBJ1-2	once	TRBV15	CATSRGTYGYTF	TGTGCCACCAGCAGAGGTACTTATGGCTACACCTTC
NA	TRBJ1-2	NA	TRBV6-1	CASRDGAVYGYTF	TGTGCCAGCAGGGATGGTGCGGTATATGGCTACACCTTC
NA	TRBJ1-6	NA	TRBV19	CASVARGGLLHF	TGTGCCAGCGTGGCCCGGGGGGGTTTGTTGCACTTT
TRBD1	TRBJ1-1	NA	TRBV10-3	CAISSAGQGRADTEAFF	TGTGCCATCAGTTCTGCGGGACAGGGCAGAGCGGACACTGAAGCTTTCTTT
NA	TRBJ1-1	NA	TRBV4-3	CASSPTAGSLNTEAFF	TGCGCCAGCAGCCCCACAGCAGGGTCCCTGAACACTGAAGCTTTCTTT
NA	TRBJ1-2	NA	TRBV4-1	CASSQDLFRGVYGYTF	TGCGCCAGCAGCCAAGATTTATTCAGGGGTGTCTATGGCTACACCTTC
TRBD2	TRBJ2-7	NA	TRBV27	CASSFSLGLAEYEQYF	TGTGCCAGCAGTTTCTCCCTCGGACTAGCAGAGTACGAGCAGTACTTC
TRBD2	TRBJ2-3	NA	TRBV4-1	CASSQDLSSGRASLTDTQYF	TGCGCCAGCAGCCAAGATCTGTCTAGCGGGAGGGCCTCATTAACAGATACGCAGTATTTT
NA	TRBJ1-1	NA	TRBV5-1	CASSLGWAPTEAFF	TGCGCCAGCAGCTTGGGTTGGGCACCGACTGAAGCTTTCTTT
NA	TRBJ1-4	NA	TRBV2	CASRLGGNEKLFF	TGTGCCAGCAGGCTAGGGGGTAATGAAAAACTGTTTTTT
NA	TRBJ2-1	NA	TRBV6-5	CASSVAGNEQFF	TGTGCCAGCAGCGTAGCCGGGAATGAGCAGTTCTTC
NA	TRBJ2-1	NA	TRBV19	CASSKDYSYNEQFF	TGTGCCAGTAGTAAAGACTACAGCTACAATGAGCAGTTCTTC
TRBD2	TRBJ2-1	NA	TRBV28	CASNGLAGYNEQFF	TGTGCCAGCAATGGACTAGCGGGATACAATGAGCAGTTCTTC
TRBD2	TRBJ2-4	NA	TRBV19	CASSMGLAGGAKNIQYF	TGTGCCAGTAGTATGGGACTAGCGGGAGGGGCCAAAAACATTCAGTACTTC